Below, 5 T cell receptor beta chains from the same sample are listed, as sequenced in a study of control samples from healthy donors and cancer patients. The repertoire was sequenced with immunoSEQ multiplex PCR; TCRdb's copy has only in-frame clones and lacks some. The repertoire has about 130,000 clones, around 94% of them found once; the top ten carry 14%. The sequencing sample was made of PBMCs. These receptors came from a man aged 60 to 69 with colorectal cancer.

This chain uses TRBV6-5 with TRBJ2-7; TRBD1 agrees at 10 bases. The V and J ends lost 6 bases and 5 bases, in that order; junction bases with no gene match: 4. Germline CDR1 and CDR2: MNHEY and SVGAGI. The CDR3 sequence is 13 residues long. Here the CDR3 reads CASRRQGANEQYF. CDR3 nucleotide sequence: TGTGCCAGCAGGAGACAGGGGGCTAACGAGCAGTACTTC.

The chain couples TRBV2 to TRBJ1-3; no firm D call. The germline gives CDR1 SNHLY, CDR2 FYNNEI. V was pared by 6 bases and J by 2 bases, with 11 bases between. The CDR3 is made up of 14 amino acids. CDR3 nucleotides: TGTGCCAGCAGGACTCTGGGGACTGGAAACACCATATATTTT. The encoded protein is CASRTLGTGNTIYF. The whole variable domain, remainder taken from reference TRBV2 and TRBJ1-3, is EPEVTQTPSHQVTQMGQEVILRCVPISNHLYFYWYRQILGQKVEFLVSFYNNEISEKSEIFDDQFSVERPDGSNFTLKIRSTKLEDSAMYFCASRTLGTGNTIYFGEGSWLTVV.

As concerns this clone: Other DNA sequences in this sample translate to the same CDR3. The V gene is TRBV5-1, the J gene TRBJ2-5; D may be TRBD2 (5 bases). Germline V lookup: CDR1 SGHRS, CDR2 YFSETQ. This CDR3 has 16 residues. Trimming shortened V by 4 bases and J by 0 bases, and 16 bases separated the two germline ends. As DNA, the CDR3 is TGCGCCAGCAGCCCTTCTGCGGGTGGGTACCAAGAGACCCAGTACTTC. As protein: CASSPSAGGYQETQYF.

On this clone itself: The junction and the germline gene differ at one end; a read error may be behind it. The same CDR3 also results from other DNA sequences found in this sample. This chain uses TRBV5-5 with TRBJ1-5; TRBD1 matches at 11 bases. CDR1 is SGHKS and CDR2 is YYEKEE in the germline V gene (reference sequence). This CDR3 has 18 residues. The CDR3 DNA sequence: TGTGCCAGCAGCCGAGAGAGCGGGACAGGGGGAAGCAATCAGCCTCAGCATTTT. It is translated as CASSRESGTGGSNQPQHF.

This clone was picked up one time. V is TRBV12-3 or TRBV12-4 and J is TRBJ1-2; TRBD1 is a possible D gene (6 bases). Trimming removed 5 bases at V and 8 bases at J, with 15 bases between. CDR3 length equals 13 residues. The CDR3: CASSQTGLGGYTF. CDR3 in DNA: TGTGCCAGCAGTCAGACAGGCCTCGGGGGCTACACCTTC.